These 16 T cell receptor beta chains were all obtained from the same sample, sequenced in a study of T-cell memory formation after mild COVID-19. TCRdb ran MiXCR on the 5' RACE reads and lists one entry per CDR3 protein. The sample lists roughly 450,000 distinct CDR3 sequences; roughly 18% were seen once. Sequenced input: PBMCs or a T cell subset sorted from them (not recorded which). These receptors all come from a man aged 18-30 years who had mild COVID-19 (a few samples of this study predate the infection). Cell type and time point are not known.

The chain carries TRBV7-9 and TRBJ2-3; unclear D gene. The CDR3 loop spans 10 amino acids. The V gene's germline CDR1 is SEHNR and CDR2 FQNEAQ (reference sequence). The V end lost 3 bases, the J end lost 6 bases, and 1 base lay between the germline ends. This CDR3 reads CASSFDTQYF. In nucleotides, the CDR3 is TGTGCCAGCAGCTTTGATACGCAGTATTTT.

This clonotype was observed a handful of times. At one boundary the junction diverges from the germline segment, which might be a read error. V gene TRBV28 combines with J gene TRBJ2-7; the D gene is possibly TRBD1 (6 bases). The length of the CDR3 is 13 residues. Germline-derived CDR1 and CDR2 are MDHEN and SYDVKM. DNA of the CDR3: TGTGCCAGCTGTTTGGACAGCTCCTACGAGCAGTACTTC. This translates into CASCLDSSYEQYF.

CDR3 in DNA: TGTGCCTGGAGTGTATTCGGGCCGTGGTTAGGAGGGACCCACGAGCAGTACTTC. The encoded protein is CAWSVFGPWLGGTHEQYF. The chain recombines TRBV30 with TRBJ2-7, with a weak D call TRBD2 (6 bases). Trimming took off 0 bases at V and 5 bases at J, with 26 bases between the two ends. This CDR3 has 18 amino acids. The germline gives CDR1 GTSNPN, CDR2 SVGIG (reference sequence).

V gene TRBV5-4 combines with J gene TRBJ1-4; D is possibly TRBD1 (5 bases). CDR3 length: 13 amino acids. Trimming removed 1 base at V and 7 bases at J, with 8 bases between. Germline V gene data show CDR1 as SGHNT and CDR2 as YYREEE (reference sequence). CDR3: CASSLIGTEKLFF. The CDR3 DNA is TGTGCCAGCAGCTTGATAGGGACTGAAAAACTGTTTTTT.

The sample holds a few counts of this clonotype. The chain joins TRBV6-5 to TRBJ1-2; 9 bases are shared with TRBD1. V lost 6 bases to trimming and J lost 5 bases; unmatched junction nucleotides: 4. From germline, CDR1 is MNHEY and CDR2 SVGAGI. CDR3 length: 13 amino acids. The DNA for the CDR3 is TGTGCCAGCAGCGGGACAGGGTGGTATGGCTACACCTTC. Its protein is CASSGTGWYGYTF.

This rearrangement joins TRBV19 to TRBJ1-2, with 8 bases that match TRBD1. The J segment lost 8 bases and the V segment lost 5 bases, leaving 7 bases of the junction unmatched. Germline V gene lookup returns CDR1 LNHDA and CDR2 SQIVND (reference sequence). This CDR3 spans 13 amino acids. Here the CDR3 reads CASSETGVGGYTF. The CDR3 nucleotides read TGTGCCAGTAGTGAGACAGGGGTCGGCGGCTACACCTTC.

This clonotype was found a few times. The V and J genes are TRBV19 and TRBJ1-6; possible D gene TRBD1, 6 bases. Trimming left V 5 bases short and J 4 bases short, with 15 bases between. CDR3 length: 16 residues. Germline V gives CDR1 LNHDA, CDR2 SQIVND (reference sequence). The CDR3 DNA reads as TGTGCCAGTAGTGAACGAACAGGGAAATATAATTCACCCCTCCACTTT. Amino acids: CASSERTGKYNSPLHF.

This clonotype was seen more than once but under ten times. The J gene is TRBJ1-5, the V gene TRBV20-1; the D gene is possibly TRBD1 (5 bases). Germline CDR1 is DFQATT and CDR2 is SNEGSKA (reference sequence). The CDR3 contains 13 residues. V gave up 5 bases and J gave up 6 bases, with 14 bases separating them. Here the CDR3 reads CSAARGASQPQHF. The CDR3, as DNA: TGCAGTGCTGCGAGAGGGGCGAGTCAGCCCCAGCATTTT.

This sequence joins TRBV24-1 and TRBJ2-5; 12 nucleotides agree with TRBD1. Germline values: CDR1 KGHDR, CDR2 SFDVKD. CDR3 length: 18 amino acids. J was trimmed by 5 bases and V by 3 bases; bases with no gene match: 12. The CDR3 here is CATSDASPGQGAWETQYF. The CDR3 nucleotides read TGTGCCACCAGTGATGCCTCTCCGGGACAGGGGGCTTGGGAGACCCAGTACTTC.

The chain is built from TRBV9 and TRBJ2-2; tentatively, D is TRBD1 (5 bases). V lost 0 bases, J lost 7 bases, and 13 bases lay in between. Germline CDR1 is SGDLS and CDR2 is YYNGEE. There are 15 residues in the CDR3. CDR3 DNA sequence: TGTGCCAGCAGCGTAGGCACCGGGCAGGGCGGGGAGCTGTTTTTT. Translating gives CASSVGTGQGGELFF.

In its sample, this clonotype was seen a few times. The V call is TRBV6-5, the J call TRBJ1-4; D is possibly TRBD1 (6 bases). Germline V lookup: CDR1 MNHEY, CDR2 SVGAGI. The CDR3 length is 16 residues. Trimming removed 4 bases at V and 7 bases at J, with 19 bases between. The DNA of the CDR3 is TGTGCCAGCAGTTCCAGACAGGACGCCTGGGGTGAAAAACTGTTTTTT. It yields the protein CASSSRQDAWGEKLFF.

This clonotype was observed a handful of times. The chain uses TRBV10-2 and TRBJ2-1, with 10 bases aligning to TRBD2. This CDR3 has 14 amino acids. CDR1 and CDR2 (germline): WSHSY, SAAADI. Trimming took 6 bases from V and 12 from J; bases not matched to a gene: 11. CDR3 coding DNA: TGCGCCAGCAGACCAGCGGGGGGGCCTAGTGTGCAGTTCTTC. Protein: CASRPAGGPSVQFF.

The chain couples TRBV28 to TRBJ2-3; D perhaps matches TRBD2 (5 bases). Germline V lookup: CDR1 MDHEN, CDR2 SYDVKM. Trimming stripped 7 bases from V and 5 bases from J, with 10 bases between. The CDR3 contains 12 residues. The CDR3 region is CASTSGIDTQYF. CDR3 nucleotides: TGTGCCAGCACTTCGGGGATAGATACGCAGTATTTT. The whole variable domain, remainder taken from reference TRBV28 and TRBJ2-3, is DVKVTQSSRYLVKRTGEKVFLECVQDMDHENMFWYRQDPGLGLRLIYFSYDVKMKEKGDIPEGYSVSREKKERFSLILESASTNQTSMYLCASTSGIDTQYFGPGTRLTVL.

The chain links TRBV5-4 to TRBJ2-7, with 10 bases that match TRBD2. Germline V gene lookup returns CDR1 SGHNT and CDR2 YYREEE (reference sequence). This CDR3 contains 20 residues. The V segment lost 4 bases and the J segment 0 bases; nucleotides outside the gene matches: 19. The CDR3 protein is CASSRLAGVSNNPSSYEQYV. The CDR3 DNA reads TGTGCCAGCAGCCGGCTAGCGGGGGTTTCCAATAACCCAAGCTCCTACGAGCAGTACGTC.

The rearrangement uses TRBV20-1 and TRBJ1-5; 11 bases agree with TRBD1. The CDR3 extends over 13 amino acids. CDR1 and CDR2 from the germline V gene are DFQATT and SNEGSKA (reference sequence). V gave up 6 bases and J gave up 6 bases; unmatched junction bases: 4. CDR3 nucleotides: TGCAGTGCCGCGGACAGGGGGCCTCAGCCCCAGCATTTT. Protein sequence: CSAADRGPQPQHF.

J is TRBJ2-5 and V is TRBV20-1; tentatively, D is TRBD2 (7 bases). The CDR3 loop spans 15 amino acids. V was shortened by 5 bases and J by 0 bases, with 16 bases between the two germline ends. Germline lookup yields CDR1 DFQATT and CDR2 SNEGSKA (reference sequence). The CDR3 DNA is TGCAGTGCTCCCTGGTGGGGGGGCAACCAAGAGACCCAGTACTTC. It yields the protein CSAPWWGGNQETQYF.